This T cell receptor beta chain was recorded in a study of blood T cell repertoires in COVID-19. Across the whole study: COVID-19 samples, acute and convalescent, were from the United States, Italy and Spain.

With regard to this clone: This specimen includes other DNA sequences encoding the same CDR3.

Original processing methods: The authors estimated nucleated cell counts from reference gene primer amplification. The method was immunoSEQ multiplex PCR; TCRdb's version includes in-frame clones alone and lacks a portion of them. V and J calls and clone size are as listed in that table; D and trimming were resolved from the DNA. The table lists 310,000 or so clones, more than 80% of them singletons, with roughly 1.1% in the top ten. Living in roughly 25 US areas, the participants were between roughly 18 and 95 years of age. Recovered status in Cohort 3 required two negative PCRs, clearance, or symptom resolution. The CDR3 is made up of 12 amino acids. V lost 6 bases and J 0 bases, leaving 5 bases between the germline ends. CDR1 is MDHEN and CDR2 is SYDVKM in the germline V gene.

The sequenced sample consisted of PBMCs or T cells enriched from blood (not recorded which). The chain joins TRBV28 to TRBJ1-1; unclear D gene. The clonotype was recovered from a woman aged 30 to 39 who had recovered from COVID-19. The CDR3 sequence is CASSQMNTEAFF. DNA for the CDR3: TGTGCCAGCAGCCAGATGAACACTGAAGCTTTCTTT.